The clone carrying this T cell receptor (beta chain) was seen repeatedly, ten times or more. This entry is derived from a study of T cells in Graves' hyperthyroidism and ophthalmopathy. It was RNA transcripts that yielded the amplified TCR beta CDR3 regions. HTBI primers were used for first-round RT-PCR of the TCR CDR3. MiXCR, run by TCRdb on the multiplex PCR reads, gives a single entry per CDR3 protein. The sample records roughly 700,000 distinct CDR3 sequences, 14% being singletons. The CDR3 consists of 19 residues. Germline-derived CDR1 and CDR2 are SGHTA and FQGNSA. Between the trimmed V and J ends, which lost 2 bases and 0 bases, there was a span of 20 bases.

The rearrangement joins TRBV7-2 to TRBJ1-5, with D possibly matching TRBD1 (5 bases). The sequencing input was blood. The sequence was collected from a woman aged 18-35 years with Graves' hyperthyroidism. The CDR3: CASSLIGSRGFSSNQPQHF. The CDR3 bases are TGTGCCAGCAGCTTAATAGGAAGTAGGGGATTTAGTAGCAATCAGCCCCAGCATTTT.